A single sample gave rise to the 8 T cell receptor beta chains below, sequenced in a study of blood T cell repertoires in COVID-19. The repertoire was sequenced with immunoSEQ multiplex PCR; TCRdb's copy has only in-frame clones and lacks some. The table includes fewer than 450,000 clones, approximately 88% detected once. The sample consisted of PBMCs or T cells enriched from blood (not recorded which). The receptor source for this set is a middle-aged woman with acute COVID-19.

This clone was seen just once. Other DNA sequences in this sample translate to the same CDR3. This chain uses TRBV7-8 with TRBJ2-3, with a possible D match to TRBD2 (5 bases). V lost 1 base to trimming and J lost 0 bases, with 11 bases between them. The CDR3 is 16 residues long. Germline CDR1 SGHVS, CDR2 FQNEAQ. This chain's CDR3 is CASSLVAGRSTDTQYF. CDR3 bases: TGTGCCAGCAGCTTAGTCGCGGGCCGAAGCACAGATACGCAGTATTTT.

The rearrangement links TRBV5-1 to TRBJ1-4, with a weak D call TRBD1 (5 bases). V dropped 0 bases and J dropped 8 bases, with 8 bases sitting between them. This CDR3 spans 13 amino acids. Germline assignment: CDR1 SGHRS and CDR2 YFSETQ. CDR3 sequence (DNA): TGCGCCAGCAGCTTGGCGGGGGTAGAAAAACTGTTTTTT. Translated: CASSLAGVEKLFF.

This chain links TRBV3-1 (or the pseudogene TRBV3-2) with TRBJ1-6; 8 positions match TRBD1. The CDR3 is 14 residues long. V gave up 3 bases and J gave up 8 bases; unmatched junction bases: 3. Germline CDR1 LGHDT, CDR2 YNNKEL (reference sequence). The CDR3 region is CASSHGTGDSPLHF. The CDR3, as DNA: TGTGCCAGCAGCCATGGGACAGGAGATTCACCCCTCCACTTT.

This chain links TRBV7-9 with TRBJ2-1; TRBD2 matches 11 bases. Trimming cost V 5 bases and J 7 bases; bases outside gene matches: 10. The CDR3 spans 16 residues. In germline, CDR1 is SEHNR, CDR2 FQNEAQ (reference sequence). The CDR3: CASSPPTSGGANEQFF. The CDR3 coding sequence is TGTGCCAGCAGCCCCCCCACTAGCGGGGGAGCGAATGAGCAGTTCTTC.

There are a few counts of this clone. The chain combines TRBV7-8 with TRBJ1-5; 7 bases fit TRBD1. The CDR3 is 18 residues long. With V trimmed by 4 bases and J by 6 bases, 18 bases remained unmatched. Germline V gives CDR1 SGHVS, CDR2 FQNEAQ. Written as DNA, the CDR3 is TGTGCCAGCAGCTCTTACCCGCACCGGGACAGATTTGGTCAGCCCCAGCATTTT. Protein: CASSSYPHRDRFGQPQHF.

The chain is built from TRBV9 and TRBJ2-1; 11 bases fit TRBD2. CDR1 SGDLS and CDR2 YYNGEE come from the germline V gene. The CDR3 sequence is 15 residues long. J was trimmed by 4 bases and V by 4 bases; bases with no gene match: 4. The CDR3 DNA reads TGTGCCAGCAGCTTAAGACTAGCGGGGTACAATGAGCAGTTCTTC. It translates to CASSLRLAGYNEQFF.

The chain recombines TRBV11-2 with TRBJ2-1, with TRBD2 identical over 11 bases. From germline, CDR1 is SGHAT and CDR2 FQNNGV. The CDR3 covers 19 residues. V lost 5 bases to trimming and J lost 1 base; unmatched junction nucleotides: 13. The CDR3 protein is CASSRGRLAGGFSYNEQFF. CDR3 DNA: TGTGCCAGCAGCCGGGGGAGGCTAGCGGGGGGTTTTTCCTACAATGAGCAGTTCTTC. Full variable domain (missing parts from reference TRBV11-2 and TRBJ2-1): EAGVAQSPRYKIIEKRQSVAFWCNPISGHATLYWYQQILGQGPKLLIQFQNNGVVDDSQLPKDRFSAERLKGVDSTLKIQPAKLEDSAVYLCASSRGRLAGGFSYNEQFFGPGTRLTVL.

This clone was seen just once. J is TRBJ2-7 and V is TRBV11-2, with 16 positions matching TRBD2. The CDR3 has 18 amino acids. V was pared by 6 bases and J by 6 bases, with 14 bases of the junction left unmatched. Germline values: CDR1 SGHAT, CDR2 FQNNGV. The CDR3 spells CASRPIGTSGGDPSEQYF. The CDR3, as DNA: TGTGCCAGCAGACCGATTGGGACTAGCGGGGGGGACCCCTCCGAGCAGTACTTC.